Listed here are 28 T cell receptor beta chains from one sample, sequenced in a study of monozygotic twins with inflammatory bowel disease. TCRdb reprocessed the 5' RACE reads, keeping one entry per CDR3 protein, no DNA. The table gives some 440,000 distinct CDR3 sequences; the top ten clones make up roughly 2.2% of it. What was sequenced was blood. These receptors came from a human donor with ulcerative colitis or Crohn's disease, or a healthy co-twin of an affected twin (not recorded which).

The chain has TRBV7-9 and TRBJ2-5. Germline assignment: CDR1 SEHNR and CDR2 FQNEAQ (reference sequence). The CDR3 is made up of 13 amino acids. CDR3 residues: CASSSSVGETQYF. Using reference TRBV7-9 and TRBJ2-5 for the parts outside the CDR3, the full variable domain is DTGVSQNPRHKITKRGQNVTFRCDPISEHNRLYWYRQTLGQGPEFLTYFQNEAQLEKSRLLSDRFSAERPKGSFSTLEIQRTEQGDSAMYLCASSSSVGETQYFGPGTRLLVL.

V and J are TRBV15 and TRBJ2-3; TCRdb's D call, TRBD1, is unchecked because there is no DNA. CDR1 LNHNV and CDR2 YYDKDF come from the germline V gene (reference sequence). The CDR3 contains 13 residues. CDR3 protein: CATNRDRGSAQYF.

The chain is built from TRBV11-2 and TRBJ1-2; the D gene TCRdb calls, TRBD1, cannot be checked with no DNA. Germline-derived CDR1 and CDR2 are SGHAT and FQNNGV. The CDR3 runs 19 residues. The CDR3: CASSLNQPKAGVLGGGYTF.

V is TRBV7-2 and J is TRBJ2-7; TCRdb picks TRBD2, but there is no DNA to check that call. The CDR3 loop spans 12 amino acids. The V gene's germline CDR1 is SGHTA and CDR2 FQGNSA. CDR3 in amino acids: CASSPLGHPAVF. The entire variable domain, with the rest obtained from reference TRBV7-2 and TRBJ2-7, is as follows: GAGVSQSPSNKVTEKGKDVELRCDPISGHTALYWYRQSLGQGLEFLIYFQGNSAPDKSGLPSDRFSAERTGGSVSTLTIQRTQQEDSAVYLCASSPLGHPAVFGPGTRLTVT.

V usage is TRBV6-5 and J usage is TRBJ1-6; without DNA, the TCRdb call of TRBD1 cannot be checked. Germline CDR1 MNHEY, CDR2 SVGAGI. The CDR3 is 15 amino acids. This CDR3 reads CASRPQKGRNSPLHF.

The chain recombines TRBV24-1 with TRBJ2-7; TCRdb returns TRBD2, unconfirmable since there is no DNA. The CDR3 consists of 13 residues. The germline CDR1 and CDR2 sequences are KGHDR and SFDVKD. This chain's CDR3 is CATTEKRENEQYF.

The rearrangement links TRBV7-2 to TRBJ2-2; the TCRdb D gene call, TRBD2, has no DNA to confirm it. CDR3 length: 17 amino acids. CDR1 and CDR2 from the germline V gene are SGHTA and FQGNSA. CDR3 residues: CASSLGLAGFNTGELFF. The full variable domain, in which reference TRBV7-2 and TRBJ2-2 provide the parts outside the CDR3, is GAGVSQSPSNKVTEKGKDVELRCDPISGHTALYWYRQSLGQGLEFLIYFQGNSAPDKSGLPSDRFSAERTGGSVSTLTIQRTQQEDSAVYLCASSLGLAGFNTGELFFGEGSRLTVL.

The chain has TRBV20-1 and TRBJ2-3; checking the TCRdb D call of TRBD2 is not possible without DNA. In germline, CDR1 is DFQATT, CDR2 SNEGSKA (reference sequence). The CDR3 runs 15 residues. The CDR3 loop is CSALELADSTDTQYF.

The chain joins TRBV10-3 to TRBJ1-2; TCRdb lists TRBD1, though no DNA is available to test this call. Germline V gene lookup returns CDR1 ENHRY and CDR2 SYGVKD. The CDR3 contains 13 residues. CDR3 residues: CAISSGDHYGYTF.

This rearrangement joins TRBV4-1 to TRBJ2-7; TCRdb calls TRBD1, which cannot be checked without DNA. The CDR3 runs to 14 residues. Germline values: CDR1 MGHRA, CDR2 YSYEKL. The CDR3 reads CASSQGTRGWEQYF.

This chain connects TRBV4-1 to TRBJ2-7; there is no DNA to check the TCRdb D call of TRBD2. The CDR3 is 16 amino acids. Germline lookup yields CDR1 MGHRA and CDR2 YSYEKL. CDR3 sequence: CASSQDRSGGLDEQYF.

The V call is TRBV6-5, the J call TRBJ1-2. CDR1 and CDR2 from the germline V gene are MNHEY and SVGAGI. The CDR3 loop spans 14 amino acids. CDR3 amino acids: CASSYSWLVGGYTF.

This chain's CDR3 is CSARARQQDGYTF. This chain links TRBV20-1 with TRBJ1-2; the TCRdb D gene call, TRBD1, has no DNA to confirm it. Germline CDR1 reads DFQATT; CDR2 reads SNEGSKA (reference sequence). The CDR3 is 13 residues long.

This rearrangement joins TRBV20-1 to TRBJ1-1. The CDR3 has 15 residues. The germline V gene has CDR1 DFQATT and CDR2 SNEGSKA (reference sequence). CDR3 sequence: CSAPHRADTNTEAFF.

The chain employs TRBV6-1 and TRBJ2-3; TCRdb's D call, TRBD2, is unchecked because there is no DNA. This CDR3 is built from 14 residues. Looked up from germline, CDR1 is MNHNS and CDR2 is SASEGT. CDR3 in amino acids: CASASGMRTDTQYF.

CDR3 amino acids: CATSHGGTSYNEQFF. This sequence joins TRBV24-1 and TRBJ2-1. CDR1 KGHDR and CDR2 SFDVKD come from the germline V gene. This CDR3 is 15 amino acids long.

The chain employs TRBV4-2 and TRBJ1-2. This CDR3 contains 15 residues. The V gene's germline CDR1 is LGHNA and CDR2 YNFKEQ. CDR3 region: CASSQDRNSYYGYTF.

This sequence joins TRBV6-1 and TRBJ2-3; the D call from TCRdb, TRBD1, cannot be confirmed without DNA. The CDR3 loop spans 14 amino acids. Germline values: CDR1 MNHNS, CDR2 SASEGT. CDR3 region: CASSEAGATDTQYF.

The chain combines TRBV7-2 with TRBJ2-1. The CDR3 totals 13 residues. Germline values: CDR1 SGHTA, CDR2 FQGNSA. CDR3 sequence reads: CASSWSGVNEQFF.

J is TRBJ2-3 and V is TRBV7-3; absent DNA, TCRdb's TRBD2 call cannot be checked. The length of the CDR3 is 15 residues. Germline-derived CDR1 and CDR2 are SGHTA and FQGTGA. CDR3 in amino acids: CASSLFGGAGDTQYF.

The chain employs TRBV7-3 and TRBJ2-7; the TCRdb call, TRBD1, lacks DNA for checking. CDR1 and CDR2 (germline): SGHTA, FQGTGA. The length of the CDR3 is 14 residues. CDR3 residues: CASSMGGFAYEQYF.

CDR3 loop: CASSLVRNQPQHF. V and J are TRBV7-2 and TRBJ1-5. This CDR3 comprises 13 residues. CDR1 SGHTA and CDR2 FQGNSA come from the germline V gene.

The chain joins TRBV6-2 or TRBV6-3 to TRBJ2-1. Germline V CDR1 and CDR2: MNHEY, SVGEGT. The CDR3 extends over 11 amino acids. The CDR3 protein is CASSYQNEQFF.

The chain uses TRBV6-1 and TRBJ1-3. The CDR3 is 14 residues long. Germline V lookup: CDR1 MNHNS, CDR2 SASEGT. The CDR3 here is CASSEVNAGNTIYF.

The rearrangement links TRBV24-1 to TRBJ2-1; TCRdb's D call, TRBD1, is unchecked because there is no DNA. The V gene's germline CDR1 is KGHDR and CDR2 SFDVKD. The CDR3 has 16 residues. CDR3 loop: CATSDPSGAPFNEQFF.

The chain recombines TRBV20-1 with TRBJ2-1; TCRdb outputs TRBD2, but without DNA this stays unchecked. Germline CDR1 reads DFQATT; CDR2 reads SNEGSKA (reference sequence). The CDR3 spans 13 residues. The CDR3 region is CSALWSGGNEQFF.

This rearrangement joins TRBV4-2 to TRBJ2-7; with no DNA, the TCRdb D assignment of TRBD2 cannot be verified. The CDR3 length is 15 residues. Germline assignment: CDR1 LGHNA and CDR2 YNFKEQ. CDR3 sequence reads: CASSPDQRGPYEQYF.

This chain links TRBV7-2 with TRBJ1-6. This CDR3 contains 14 residues. Germline CDR1 SGHTA, CDR2 FQGNSA. The CDR3 sequence is CASSLGRENSPLHF. Full variable domain (rest looked up from reference TRBV7-2 and TRBJ1-6): GAGVSQSPSNKVTEKGKDVELRCDPISGHTALYWYRQSLGQGLEFLIYFQGNSAPDKSGLPSDRFSAERTGGSVSTLTIQRTQQEDSAVYLCASSLGRENSPLHFGNGTRLTVT.